This T cell receptor (beta chain) was recovered during a study of response to subunit inactivated influenza vaccine. The CDR3 runs to 13 residues. Germline V CDR1 and CDR2: LGHDT, YNNKEL (reference sequence). Trimming took 1 base from V and 0 from J, leaving 3 bases between them. One entry per CDR3 protein, called by TCRdb with MiXCR from the RT-PCR reads. This repertoire shows around 600,000 distinct CDR3 sequences, around 11% found once; its top ten account for roughly 11%. This clonotype was detected a few times. The same specimen was also included in a second study, on T cells expressing NK-cell markers. According to that study: Production of TCR beta cDNA relied on 5'RACE template switching with UMIs. Sequencing covered eight donors, seven HCMV-seropositive and one seronegative.

Sample: PBMCs from blood, taken on the day of vaccination. The clonotype originates from a man aged 45-65 years who received an inactivated influenza vaccine. The chain uses TRBV3-1 and TRBJ1-1; D gene unclear. CDR3 in DNA: TGTGCCAGCAGCCAAGCCCTGAACACTGAAGCTTTCTTT. Amino acids: CASSQALNTEAFF.